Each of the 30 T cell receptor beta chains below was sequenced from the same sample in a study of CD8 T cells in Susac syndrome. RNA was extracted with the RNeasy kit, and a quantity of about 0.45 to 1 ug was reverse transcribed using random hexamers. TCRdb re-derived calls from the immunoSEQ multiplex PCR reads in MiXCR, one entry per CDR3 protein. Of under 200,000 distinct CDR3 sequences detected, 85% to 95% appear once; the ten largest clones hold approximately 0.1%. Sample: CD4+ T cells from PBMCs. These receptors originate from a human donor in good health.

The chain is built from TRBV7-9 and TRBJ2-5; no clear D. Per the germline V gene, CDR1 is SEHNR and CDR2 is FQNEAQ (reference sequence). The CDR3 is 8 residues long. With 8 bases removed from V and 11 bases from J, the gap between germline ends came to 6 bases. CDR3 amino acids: CASGEQYF. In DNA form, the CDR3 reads TGTGCCAGCGGAGAACAGTACTTC.

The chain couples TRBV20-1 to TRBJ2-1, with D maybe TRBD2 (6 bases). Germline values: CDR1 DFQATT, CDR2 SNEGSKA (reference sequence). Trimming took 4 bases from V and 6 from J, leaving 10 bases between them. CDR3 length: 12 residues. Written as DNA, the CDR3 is TGCAGTGCTATGCGGGGTGGCAATGAGCAGTTCTTC. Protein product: CSAMRGGNEQFF.

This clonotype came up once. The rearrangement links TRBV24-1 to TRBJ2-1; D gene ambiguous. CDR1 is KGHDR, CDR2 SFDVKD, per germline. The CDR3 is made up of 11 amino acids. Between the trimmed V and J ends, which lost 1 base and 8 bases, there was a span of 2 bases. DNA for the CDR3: TGTGCCACCAGTGATTTCTATGAGCAGTTCTTC. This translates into CATSDFYEQFF.

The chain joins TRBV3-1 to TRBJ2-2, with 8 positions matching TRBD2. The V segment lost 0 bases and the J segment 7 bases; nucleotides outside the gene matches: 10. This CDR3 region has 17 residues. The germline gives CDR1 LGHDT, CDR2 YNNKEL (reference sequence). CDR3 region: CASSQENTAGAGGELFF. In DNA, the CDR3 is TGTGCCAGCAGCCAAGAAAATACAGCGGGAGCGGGCGGGGAGCTGTTTTTT.

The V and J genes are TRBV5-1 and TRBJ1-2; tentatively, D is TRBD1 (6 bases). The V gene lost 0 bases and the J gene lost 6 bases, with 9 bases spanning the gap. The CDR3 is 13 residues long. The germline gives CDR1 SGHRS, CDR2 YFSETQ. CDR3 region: CASSLAGDNGYTF. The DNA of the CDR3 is TGCGCCAGCAGCTTGGCAGGGGACAATGGCTACACCTTC.

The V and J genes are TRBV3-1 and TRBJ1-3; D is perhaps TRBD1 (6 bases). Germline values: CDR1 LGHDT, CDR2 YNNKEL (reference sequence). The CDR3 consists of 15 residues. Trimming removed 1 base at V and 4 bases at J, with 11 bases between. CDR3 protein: CASSQGRGKGNTIYF. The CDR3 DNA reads TGTGCCAGCAGCCAAGGAAGGGGGAAAGGAAACACCATATATTTT.

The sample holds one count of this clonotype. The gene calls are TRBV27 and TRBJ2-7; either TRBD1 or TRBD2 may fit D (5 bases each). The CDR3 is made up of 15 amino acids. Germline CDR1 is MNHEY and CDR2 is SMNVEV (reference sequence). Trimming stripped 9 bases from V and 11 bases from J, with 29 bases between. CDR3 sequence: CARPEGFLCLEFEYV. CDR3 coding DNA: TGTGCCAGGCCAGAGGGGTTTCTCTGTCTTGAGTTTGAGTACGTC.

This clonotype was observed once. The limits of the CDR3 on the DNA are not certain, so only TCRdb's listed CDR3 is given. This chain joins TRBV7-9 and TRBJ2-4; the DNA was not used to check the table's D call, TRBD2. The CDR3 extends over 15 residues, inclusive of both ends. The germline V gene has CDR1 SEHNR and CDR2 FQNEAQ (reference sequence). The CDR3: CASSLPSVRAGIQYF.

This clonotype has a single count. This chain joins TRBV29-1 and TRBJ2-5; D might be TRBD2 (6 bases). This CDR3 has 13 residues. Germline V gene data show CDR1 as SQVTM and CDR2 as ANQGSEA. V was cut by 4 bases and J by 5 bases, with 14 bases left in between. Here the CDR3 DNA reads TGCAGCGTTGGAGGAGGAGGGTGGGAGACCCAGTACTTC. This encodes CSVGGGGWETQYF.

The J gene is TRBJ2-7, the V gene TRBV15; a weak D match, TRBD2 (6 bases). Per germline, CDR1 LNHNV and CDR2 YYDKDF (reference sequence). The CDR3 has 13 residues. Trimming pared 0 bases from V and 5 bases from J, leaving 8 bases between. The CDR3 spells CATSRDPGDEQYV. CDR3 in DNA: TGTGCCACCAGCAGAGATCCGGGGGACGAGCAGTACGTC.

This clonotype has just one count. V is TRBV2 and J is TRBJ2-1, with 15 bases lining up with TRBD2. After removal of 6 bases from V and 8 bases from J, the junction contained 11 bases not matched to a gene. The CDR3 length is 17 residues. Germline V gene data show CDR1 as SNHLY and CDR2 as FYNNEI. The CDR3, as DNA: TGTGCCAGCAGCGGTCTTTCAGGGACTAGCGGGAGGCATGAGCAGTTCTTC. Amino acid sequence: CASSGLSGTSGRHEQFF.

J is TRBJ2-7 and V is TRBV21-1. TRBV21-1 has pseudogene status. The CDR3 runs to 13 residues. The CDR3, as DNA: TGTGCCAGCGGGTTTCAGGAAGTTTACGAGCAGTACGTC. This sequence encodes CASGFQEVYEQYV.

The CDR3 DNA sequence: TGTGCCAGTAGTACCCGGACTTCACCTAACTCCTACGAGCAGTACTTC. As protein: CASSTRTSPNSYEQYF. This chain uses TRBV19 with TRBJ2-7; D perhaps matches TRBD2 (5 bases). V was clipped by 4 bases and J by 0 bases, with 16 bases between them. The CDR3 length is 16 residues. CDR1 is LNHDA, CDR2 SQIVND, per germline (reference sequence).

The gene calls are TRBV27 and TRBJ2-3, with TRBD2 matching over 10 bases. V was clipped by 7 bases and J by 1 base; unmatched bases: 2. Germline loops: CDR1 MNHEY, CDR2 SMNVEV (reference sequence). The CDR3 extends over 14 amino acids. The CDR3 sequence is CASIGLAGTDTQYF. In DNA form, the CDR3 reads TGTGCCAGCATTGGACTAGCGGGCACAGATACGCAGTATTTT.

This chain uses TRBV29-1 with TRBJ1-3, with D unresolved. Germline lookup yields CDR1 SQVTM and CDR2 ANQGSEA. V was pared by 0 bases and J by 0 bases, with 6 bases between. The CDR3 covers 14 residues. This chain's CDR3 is CSVEDQSSGNTIYF. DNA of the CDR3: TGCAGCGTTGAAGATCAGAGCTCTGGAAACACCATATATTTT.

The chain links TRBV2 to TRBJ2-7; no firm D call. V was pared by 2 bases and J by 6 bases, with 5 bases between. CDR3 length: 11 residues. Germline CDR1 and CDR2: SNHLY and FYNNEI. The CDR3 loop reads CASSEWGEQYF. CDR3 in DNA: TGTGCCAGCAGTGAATGGGGCGAGCAGTACTTC.

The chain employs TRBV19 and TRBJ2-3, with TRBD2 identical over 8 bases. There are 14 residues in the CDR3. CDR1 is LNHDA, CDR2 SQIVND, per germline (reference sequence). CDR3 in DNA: TGTGGGACTAAGCGGGAGTCGGGCACAGATACGCAGTATTTT. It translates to CGTKRESGTDTQYF.

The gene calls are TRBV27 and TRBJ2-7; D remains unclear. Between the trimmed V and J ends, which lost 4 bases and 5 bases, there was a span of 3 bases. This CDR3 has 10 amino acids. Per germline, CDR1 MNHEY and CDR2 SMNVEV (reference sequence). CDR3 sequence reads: CASSSHEQYF. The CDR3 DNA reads TGTGCCAGCAGTTCCCACGAGCAGTACTTC.

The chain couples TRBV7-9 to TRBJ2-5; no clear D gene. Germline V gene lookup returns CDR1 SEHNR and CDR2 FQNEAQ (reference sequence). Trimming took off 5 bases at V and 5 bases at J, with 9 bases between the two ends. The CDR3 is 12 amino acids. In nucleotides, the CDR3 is TGTGCCAGCAGCCGCATGGGGGAGACCCAGTACTTC. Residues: CASSRMGETQYF.

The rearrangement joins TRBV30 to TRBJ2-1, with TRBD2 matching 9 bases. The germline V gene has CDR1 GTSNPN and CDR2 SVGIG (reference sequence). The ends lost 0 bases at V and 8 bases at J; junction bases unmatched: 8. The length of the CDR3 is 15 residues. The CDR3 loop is CAWSVGSGRMDEQFF. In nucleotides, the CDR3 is TGTGCCTGGAGTGTAGGTAGCGGGAGAATGGATGAGCAGTTCTTC. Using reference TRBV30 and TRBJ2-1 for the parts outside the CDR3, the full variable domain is SQTIHQWPATLVQPVGSPLSLECTVEGTSNPNLYWYRQAAGRGLQLLFYSVGIGQISSEVPQNLSASRPQDRQFILSSKKLLLSDSGFYLCAWSVGSGRMDEQFFGPGTRLTVL.

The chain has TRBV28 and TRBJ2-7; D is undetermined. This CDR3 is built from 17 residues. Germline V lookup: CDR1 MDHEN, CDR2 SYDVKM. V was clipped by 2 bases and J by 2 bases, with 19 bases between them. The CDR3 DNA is TGTGCCAGCAGTTTAGACCGGATTGGGCTTAATACCTACGAGCAGTACGTC. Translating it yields CASSLDRIGLNTYEQYV.

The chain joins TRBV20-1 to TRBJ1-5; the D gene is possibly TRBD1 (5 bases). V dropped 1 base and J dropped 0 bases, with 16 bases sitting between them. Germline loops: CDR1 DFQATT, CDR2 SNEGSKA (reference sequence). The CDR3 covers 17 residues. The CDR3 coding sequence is TGCAGTGCTAGAGTCGTCGGGGGATACCTTAGCAATCAGCCCCAGCATTTT. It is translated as CSARVVGGYLSNQPQHF.

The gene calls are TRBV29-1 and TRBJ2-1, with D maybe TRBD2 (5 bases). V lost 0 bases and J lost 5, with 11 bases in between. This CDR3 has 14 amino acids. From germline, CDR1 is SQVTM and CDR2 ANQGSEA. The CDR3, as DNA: TGCAGCGTTGAAGAAGGCGGGCCGGACAATGAGCAGTTCTTC. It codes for CSVEEGGPDNEQFF.

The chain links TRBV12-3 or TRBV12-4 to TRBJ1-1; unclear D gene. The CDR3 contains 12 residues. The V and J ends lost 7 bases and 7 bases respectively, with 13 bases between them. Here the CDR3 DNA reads TGTGCCAGCACCATGCCCGTGGGTGAAGCTTTCTTT. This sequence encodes CASTMPVGEAFF.

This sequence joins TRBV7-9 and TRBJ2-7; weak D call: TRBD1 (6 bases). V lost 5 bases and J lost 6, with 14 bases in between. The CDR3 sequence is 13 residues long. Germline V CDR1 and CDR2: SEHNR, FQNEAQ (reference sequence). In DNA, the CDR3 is TGTGCCAGCAGCCCCAGACAGGTCGGCGAGCAGTACTTC. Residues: CASSPRQVGEQYF.

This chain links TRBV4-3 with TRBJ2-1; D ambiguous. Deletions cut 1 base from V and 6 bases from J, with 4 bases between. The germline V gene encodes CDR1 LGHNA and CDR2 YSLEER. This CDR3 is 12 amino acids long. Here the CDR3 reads CASSQVANEQFF. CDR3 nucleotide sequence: TGCGCCAGCAGCCAAGTAGCCAATGAGCAGTTCTTC.

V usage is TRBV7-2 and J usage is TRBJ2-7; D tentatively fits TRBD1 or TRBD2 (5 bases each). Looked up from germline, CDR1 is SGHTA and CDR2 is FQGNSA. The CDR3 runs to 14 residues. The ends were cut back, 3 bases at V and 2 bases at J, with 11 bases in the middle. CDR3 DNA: TGTGCCAGCAGCTTCGGGACGGCGGCCTACGAGCAGTACTTC. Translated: CASSFGTAAYEQYF.

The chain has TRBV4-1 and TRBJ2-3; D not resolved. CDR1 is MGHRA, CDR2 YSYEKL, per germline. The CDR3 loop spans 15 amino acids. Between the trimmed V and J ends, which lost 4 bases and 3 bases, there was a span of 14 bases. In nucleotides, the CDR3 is TGCGCCAGCAGCCGAAGCCGGGCAGCAACAGATACGCAGTATTTT. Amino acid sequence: CASSRSRAATDTQYF.

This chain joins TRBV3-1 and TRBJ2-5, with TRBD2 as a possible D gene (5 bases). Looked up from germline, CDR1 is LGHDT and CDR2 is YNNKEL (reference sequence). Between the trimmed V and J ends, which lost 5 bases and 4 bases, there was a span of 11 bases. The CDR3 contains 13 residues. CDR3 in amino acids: CASSSNEGETQYF. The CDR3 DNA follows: TGTGCCAGCAGCAGTAACGAGGGAGAGACCCAGTACTTC.

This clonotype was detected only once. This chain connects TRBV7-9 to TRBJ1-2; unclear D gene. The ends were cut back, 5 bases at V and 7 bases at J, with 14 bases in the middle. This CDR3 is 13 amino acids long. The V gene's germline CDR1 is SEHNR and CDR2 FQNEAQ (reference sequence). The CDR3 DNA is TGTGCCAGCAGCCCGGACGGCCTTTTTGGCTACACCTTC. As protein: CASSPDGLFGYTF.